A selection of T cell receptor beta chains follows, all from one sample in a study of tumor-infiltrating lymphocytes in localized non-small cell lung cancer. Only in-frame clones appear in the TCRdb table, and some are missing; sequencing was by immunoSEQ multiplex PCR. There are roughly 8,400 clones in the sample; approximately 80% occur only once, and approximately 4.6% lies in the top ten. The material sequenced was lung tumor tissue. These receptors were taken from a human donor with non-small cell lung cancer. CDR3s include the opening cysteine and the closing phenylalanine or tryptophan. A D gene is named only where the DNA matches it firmly. Not every row has a clone size; where given, it reads once, few, many or a size class.

>TRBD1|TRBV6-1|-|TRBJ1-5
TGTGCCAGCAGCGGACAGGGCGGTCAGCCCCAGCATTTT
CASSGQGGQPQHF
>-|TRBV5-6|few|TRBJ2-3
TGTGCCAGCAACCCCCTACAAGCCCCCACAGATACGCAGTATTTT
CASNPLQAPTDTQYF
>TRBD1|TRBV27|-|TRBJ1-3
TGTGCCAGCAGTCCCCGCTCGGACAGGTGGAACACCATATATTTT
CASSPRSDRWNTIYF
>-|TRBV28|-|TRBJ2-5
TGTGCCAGCAGGGGGGCGGGACAGCGACAAGAGACCCAGTACTTC
CASRGAGQRQETQYF
>-|TRBV30|-|TRBJ2-7
TGTGCCTGGAGTGTTGGCAGGGACTCCTACGAGCAGTACTTC
CAWSVGRDSYEQYF
>-|TRBV7-9|-|TRBJ1-3
TGTGCCAGCAGCTTAATGGGTGGAAACACCATATATTTT
CASSLMGGNTIYF
>TRBD1|TRBV7-2|-|TRBJ1-2
TGTGCCAGCACGGGGACAGGGGGCGTTGGCTACACCTTC
CASTGTGGVGYTF
>-|TRBV29-1|-|TRBJ2-4
TGCAGCGTTAACCAGGGATTGGGAAACATTCAGTACTTC
CSVNQGLGNIQYF
>-|TRBV6-4|-|TRBJ2-1
TGTGCCAGCAGCCCATTACAGGGACAAACAAATGAGCAGTTCTTC
CASSPLQGQTNEQFF
>-|TRBV5-6|-|TRBJ2-1
TGTGCCAGCAGCCCCCAGGAGGGCAGGGGGCAGTTCTTC
CASSPQEGRGQFF
>-|TRBV12-5|-|TRBJ1-1
TGTGCTAGTGGTTTGGTAGGTAACACTGAAGCTTTCTTT
CASGLVGNTEAFF
>TRBD2|TRBV5-4|-|TRBJ2-2
TGTGCCAGCAGCTCGCCGGGTAGCGGGAAAATTTCCGGGGAGCTGTTTTTT
CASSSPGSGKISGELFF
>-|TRBV5-1|few|TRBJ1-4
TGCGCCAGCAGCTCCGGCGGGACGTCTAATGAAAAACTGTTTTTT
CASSSGGTSNEKLFF
>TRBD1|TRBV6-5|-|TRBJ2-7
TGTGCCAGCTCAACTGGAGGACAGGGGAGGCACGAGCAGTACTTC
CASSTGGQGRHEQYF
>-|TRBV29-1|-|TRBJ1-1
TGCAGCGTTGGGACGGGGCTGAACACTGAAGCTTTCTTT
CSVGTGLNTEAFF
>-|TRBV5-1|-|TRBJ2-2
TGCGCCAGCAGCCCGGTGGTAGTCACCGGGGAGCTGTTTTTT
CASSPVVVTGELFF
>-|TRBV10-3|few|TRBJ1-1
TGTGCCACCCAAGGGGCGAATGAAGCTTTCTTT
CATQGANEAFF
>TRBD1|TRBV7-3|-|TRBJ2-2
TGTGCCAGCAGCCCCCATCAGGGGGTGAGCACCGGGGAGCTGTTTTTT
CASSPHQGVSTGELFF
>TRBD1|TRBV28|-|TRBJ2-7
TGTGCCAGCACCTCCCCGGGGGGGACAGGGGTCGAGCAGTACTTC
CASTSPGGTGVEQYF
>-|TRBV7-2|-|TRBJ2-3
TGTGCCAGCAGCTTAGCGCCGGGGGGCCCCGGCAGGGATACGCAGTATTTT
CASSLAPGGPGRDTQYF
>TRBD2|TRBV7-2|-|TRBJ2-7
TGTGCCAGCAGCCTATCTAGCGGGAGTGACGAGCAGTACTTC
CASSLSSGSDEQYF
>-|TRBV21-1|-|TRBJ1-1
TGTGCCAGCAGCCCCCGGAGGGCGGGAGCTTTCTTT
CASSPRRAGAFF
>-|TRBV5-4|-|TRBJ2-7
TGTGCCAGCAGCTTGGGTCCGAGCTCCTACGAGCAGTACTTC
CASSLGPSSYEQYF
>-|TRBV5-6|-|TRBJ2-6
TGTGCCAGCAGCCAGAGAGATTCTGGGGCCAACGTCCTGACTTTC
CASSQRDSGANVLTF
>-|TRBV5-4|-|TRBJ2-3
TGTGCCAGCAGCGGGGAGTCGAGTACGGATACGCAGTATTTT
CASSGESSTDTQYF
>TRBD2|TRBV28|-|TRBJ2-1
TGTGCCAGCAGCCCTTATCTAGCGGGAATCGGCAATGAGCAGTTCTTC
CASSPYLAGIGNEQFF
>-|TRBV29-1|-|TRBJ1-1
TGCAGCGTTGAAGACACCACTGAAGCTTTCTTT
CSVEDTTEAFF
>-|TRBV29-1|medium-sized|TRBJ2-7
TGCAGCGTTGAAGTTTCGGGAGTAAGTAGCGCCTCTCTCTCCTACGAGCAGTACTTC
CSVEVSGVSSASLSYEQYF
>TRBD1|TRBV6-5|-|TRBJ2-7
TGTGCCAGCAGTTACACACACAGGGGGACCTACGAGCAGTACTTC
CASSYTHRGTYEQYF
>TRBD1|TRBV2|once|TRBJ1-3
TGTGCCAGCAGGGGACAGCTCTCTGGAAACACCATATATTTT
CASRGQLSGNTIYF
>TRBD2|TRBV10-3|-|TRBJ2-5
TGTGCCATCATGGCGGGAGGAGGGGAGACCCAGTACTTC
CAIMAGGGETQYF